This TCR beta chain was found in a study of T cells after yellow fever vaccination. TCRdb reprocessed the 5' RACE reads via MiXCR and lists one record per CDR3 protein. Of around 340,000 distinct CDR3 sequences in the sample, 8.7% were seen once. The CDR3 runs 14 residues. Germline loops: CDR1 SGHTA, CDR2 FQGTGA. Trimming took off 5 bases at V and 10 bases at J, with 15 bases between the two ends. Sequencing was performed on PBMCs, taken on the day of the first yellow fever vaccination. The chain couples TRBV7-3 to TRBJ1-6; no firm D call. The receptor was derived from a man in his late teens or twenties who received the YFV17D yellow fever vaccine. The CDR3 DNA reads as TGTGCCAGCAGCGCATCAGGATTAGGATCACCCCTCCACTTT. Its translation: CASSASGLGSPLHF.